The following is a TCR beta chain sequence with its context. Thawed, overnight-rested PBMC were stained with GMM-loaded CD1B tetramer, viability dye and anti-CD3, then sorted. CD1B tetramers were loaded with Rhodococcus equi-derived C32 glucose monomycolate. Sequencing was performed with immunoSEQ multiplex PCR; in TCRdb, only in-frame clones are kept and a portion is missing. Of approximately 59,000 clones listed, around 86% are singletons. This sample was taken from a study of T cells in tuberculosis. V dropped 0 bases and J dropped 4; count of bases not matched to a gene: 8. The CDR3 sequence is 16 residues long. Germline loops: CDR1 SGDLS, CDR2 YYNGEE.

This clonotype originated in an adult woman with latent tuberculosis. Source material: CD1b-GMM tetramer-negative cells sorted from PBMCs. This chain connects TRBV9 to TRBJ1-2; 8 positions agree with TRBD1. CDR3 protein: CASSVARTGQAYGYTF. DNA for the CDR3: TGTGCCAGCAGCGTAGCCCGGACAGGGCAGGCCTATGGCTACACCTTC. Full variable domain (remainder filled in from reference TRBV9 and TRBJ1-2): DSGVTQTPKHLITATGQRVTLRCSPRSGDLSVYWYQQSLDQGLQFLIQYYNGEERAKGNILERFSAQQFPDLHSELNLSSLELGDSALYFCASSVARTGQAYGYTFGSGTRLTVV.